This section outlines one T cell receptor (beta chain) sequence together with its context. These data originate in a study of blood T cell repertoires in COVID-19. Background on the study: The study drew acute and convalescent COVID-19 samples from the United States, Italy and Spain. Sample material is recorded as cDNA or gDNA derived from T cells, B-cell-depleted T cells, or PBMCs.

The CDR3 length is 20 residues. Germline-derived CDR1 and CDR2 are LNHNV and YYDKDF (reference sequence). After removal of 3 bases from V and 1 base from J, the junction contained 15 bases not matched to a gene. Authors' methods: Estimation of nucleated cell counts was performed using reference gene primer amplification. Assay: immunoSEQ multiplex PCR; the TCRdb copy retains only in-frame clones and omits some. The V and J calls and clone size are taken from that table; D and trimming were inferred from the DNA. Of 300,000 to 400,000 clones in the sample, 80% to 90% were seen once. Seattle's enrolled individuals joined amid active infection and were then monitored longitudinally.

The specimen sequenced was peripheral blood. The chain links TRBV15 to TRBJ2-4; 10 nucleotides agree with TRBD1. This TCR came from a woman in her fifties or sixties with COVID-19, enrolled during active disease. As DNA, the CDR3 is TGTGCCACCAGCAGTCCTCCGGGACAGGGGAATTTTTTTGCCAAAAACATTCAGTACTTC. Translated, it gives CATSSPPGQGNFFAKNIQYF.